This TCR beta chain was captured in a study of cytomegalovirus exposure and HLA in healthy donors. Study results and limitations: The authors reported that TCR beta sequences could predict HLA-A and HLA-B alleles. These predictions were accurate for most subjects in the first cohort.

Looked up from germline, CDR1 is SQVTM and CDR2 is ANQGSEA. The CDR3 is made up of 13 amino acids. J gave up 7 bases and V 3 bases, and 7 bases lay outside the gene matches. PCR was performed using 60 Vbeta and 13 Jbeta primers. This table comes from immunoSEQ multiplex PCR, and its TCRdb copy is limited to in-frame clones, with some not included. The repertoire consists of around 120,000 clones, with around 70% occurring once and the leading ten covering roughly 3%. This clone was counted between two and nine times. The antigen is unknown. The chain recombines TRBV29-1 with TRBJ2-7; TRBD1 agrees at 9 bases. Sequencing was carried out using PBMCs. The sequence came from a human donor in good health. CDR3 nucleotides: TGCAGCGTTGATTACGGGACAGGGAGGGAGCAGTACTTC. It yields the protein CSVDYGTGREQYF.